One and the same sample provided the 3 T cell receptor beta chains below, sequenced in a study of shared clonotypes between healthy human individuals. The repertoire was sequenced with immunoSEQ multiplex PCR; TCRdb's copy has only in-frame clones and lacks some. In the table there are fewer than 500,000 clones, over 60% of which are singletons. Sequencing used PBMCs. These receptors all come from a woman aged 40 to 50 in good health. Some clones in this sample may be carry-over from other donors' samples.

V usage is TRBV6-1 and J usage is TRBJ1-2; a weak D match, TRBD1 (5 bases). V was cut by 6 bases and J by 6 bases, with 11 bases left in between. Germline CDR1 and CDR2: MNHNS and SASEGT. The CDR3 is 12 amino acids. The CDR3 protein is CASSPREDGYTF. The CDR3, as DNA: TGTGCCAGCAGCCCCAGGGAGGATGGCTACACCTTC.

In this sample, this clone turned up a few times. The chain is built from TRBV29-1 and TRBJ2-3; D is perhaps TRBD2 (6 bases). Germline assignment: CDR1 SQVTM and CDR2 ANQGSEA. The CDR3 extends over 12 amino acids. V shed 8 bases and J shed 0 bases, with 9 bases lying between them. The CDR3 DNA reads TGCAGCAGTAGCGGTAGCACAGATACGCAGTATTTT. Translating it yields CSSSGSTDTQYF.

Of note for this clone: A read error likely explains this, since a far larger clone differs by one base. Other DNA sequences of this sample code for an identical CDR3. V is TRBV6-1 and J is TRBJ2-6; D ambiguous. Germline-derived CDR1 and CDR2 are MNHNS and SASEGT. This CDR3 contains 14 residues. CDR3 in DNA: TGTGCCAGCAGTCAGTTACCTGGAGCCAACGTCCTGACTTTC. It encodes CASSQLPGANVLTF.